One sample yielded the 27 T cell receptor beta chains listed below, sequenced in a study of cytomegalovirus exposure and HLA in healthy donors. A multiplex PCR was run with 60 Vbeta primers and 13 Jbeta primers. Only in-frame clones appear in the TCRdb table, and some are missing; sequencing was by immunoSEQ multiplex PCR. The sample records roughly 150,000 clones, roughly 84% being singletons. Source material: PBMCs. Receptors were obtained from a woman between 18 and 29 years old in good health and CMV-seronegative.

This rearrangement joins TRBV5-1 to TRBJ2-7, with TRBD1 matching over 7 bases. CDR1 is SGHRS, CDR2 YFSETQ, per germline. The CDR3 has 16 residues. Trimming at V came to 3 bases and at J to 3 bases, leaving 12 bases not matched to a gene. CDR3 sequence reads: CASSSGLPGQIYEQYF. The CDR3 DNA reads as TGCGCCAGCAGCTCAGGATTACCGGGACAGATCTACGAGCAGTACTTC.

V is TRBV10-3 and J is TRBJ1-5; the match to TRBD1 covers 7 bases. After removal of 3 bases from V and 4 bases from J, the junction contained 3 bases not matched to a gene. Germline V gene data show CDR1 as ENHRY and CDR2 as SYGVKD. The CDR3 is 14 amino acids. CDR3 sequence (DNA): TGTGCCATCAGTGACGCAGGGGGTAATCAGCCCCAGCATTTT. Its translation: CAISDAGGNQPQHF.

This clone turned up a few times. The chain employs TRBV6-5 and TRBJ2-1; 11 nucleotides line up with TRBD2. The J segment lost 6 bases and the V segment lost 0 bases, leaving 1 base of the junction unmatched. The CDR3 has 15 amino acids. Germline CDR1 is MNHEY and CDR2 is SVGAGI. CDR3 nucleotide sequence: TGTGCCAGCAGTTACTCTAGCGGGGGGGCCAATGAGCAGTTCTTC. Protein: CASSYSSGGANEQFF.

The chain combines TRBV14 with TRBJ2-1; D remains unclear. The CDR3 consists of 13 residues. Looked up from germline, CDR1 is SGHDN and CDR2 is FVKESK. Trimming shortened V by 0 bases and J by 13 bases, and 13 bases separated the two germline ends. The CDR3 spells CASSQESAPRQFF. The CDR3 bases are TGTGCCAGCAGCCAAGAGTCCGCCCCCAGACAGTTCTTC. Full variable domain (outside the CDR3, taken from reference TRBV14 and TRBJ2-1): EAGVTQFPSHSVIEKGQTVTLRCDPISGHDNLYWYRRVMGKEIKFLLHFVKESKQDESGMPNNRFLAERTGGTYSTLKVQPAELEDSGVYFCASSQESAPRQFFGPGTRLTVL.

This chain uses TRBV19 with TRBJ2-1; 11 nucleotides agree with TRBD1. The germline gives CDR1 LNHDA, CDR2 SQIVND (reference sequence). This CDR3 spans 16 amino acids. Losses at the gene ends were 7 bases for V and 3 bases for J; bases not matched to a gene: 8. The CDR3 coding sequence is TGTGCCAGTACCGCGACCGGGACAGGGGGCTACAATGAGCAGTTCTTC. It translates to CASTATGTGGYNEQFF.

V gene TRBV6-1 combines with J gene TRBJ1-1; the D is unclear. The germline V gene has CDR1 MNHNS and CDR2 SASEGT. V was clipped by 7 bases and J by 6 bases, with 9 bases between them. This CDR3 region has 11 residues. The chain's CDR3 is CASKEVAEAFF. The CDR3 DNA reads TGTGCCAGCAAAGAGGTCGCTGAAGCTTTCTTT.

This clone was counted a few times. The rearrangement links TRBV2 to TRBJ2-7; TRBD2 aligns across 10 bases. This CDR3 contains 14 residues. Germline-derived CDR1 and CDR2 are SNHLY and FYNNEI. The V and J ends lost 6 bases and 3 bases, in that order; junction bases with no gene match: 5. CDR3: CASRSSSGGYEQYF. CDR3 nucleotide sequence: TGTGCCAGCAGATCTTCTAGCGGGGGCTACGAGCAGTACTTC.

V usage is TRBV30 and J usage is TRBJ2-3; TRBD2 is a possible D gene (7 bases). Germline values: CDR1 GTSNPN, CDR2 SVGIG (reference sequence). V was shortened by 0 bases and J by 1 base, with 14 bases between the two germline ends. The CDR3 totals 16 residues. DNA of the CDR3: TGTGCCTGGAGTGTAAGGGGGGGGGTACGCACAGATACGCAGTATTTT. This sequence encodes CAWSVRGGVRTDTQYF.

The gene calls are TRBV25-1 and TRBJ2-7, with D maybe TRBD1 (7 bases). Trimming shortened V by 5 bases and J by 5 bases, and 13 bases separated the two germline ends. Germline values: CDR1 MGHDK, CDR2 SYGVNS. The CDR3 length is 13 residues. CDR3 amino acids: CASSRQGGDEQYF. The CDR3 DNA reads as TGTGCCAGCAGTAGACAGGGCGGGGACGAGCAGTACTTC.

The gene calls are TRBV7-3 and TRBJ2-1, with D possibly matching TRBD1 (6 bases). Germline CDR1 SGHTA, CDR2 FQGTGA. This CDR3 has 13 residues. Trimming pared 2 bases from V and 4 bases from J, leaving 6 bases between. The CDR3 bases are TGTGCCAGCAGCTTAGACAGGTACAATGAGCAGTTCTTC. Its translation is CASSLDRYNEQFF.

This rearrangement joins TRBV6-1 to TRBJ1-5; D perhaps matches TRBD1 (5 bases). The CDR3 totals 13 residues. V dropped 1 base and J dropped 7 bases, with 8 bases sitting between them. Germline V lookup: CDR1 MNHNS, CDR2 SASEGT. In DNA, the CDR3 is TGTGCCAGCAGTGAAGGACAGATCCAGCCCCAGCATTTT. Translation gives CASSEGQIQPQHF.

The chain carries TRBV6-5 and TRBJ2-7; 10 nucleotides align to TRBD1. Germline CDR1 and CDR2: MNHEY and SVGAGI. Trimming cost V 2 bases and J 4 bases; bases outside gene matches: 2. The CDR3 has 14 amino acids. The CDR3 reads CASSYAGQGYEQYF. CDR3 DNA: TGTGCCAGCAGTTACGCGGGACAGGGGTACGAGCAGTACTTC.

V and J are TRBV11-2 and TRBJ2-7; no clear D. The germline CDR1 and CDR2 sequences are SGHAT and FQNNGV. V gave up 5 bases and J gave up 0 bases, with 20 bases separating them. The CDR3 extends over 17 amino acids. CDR3 nucleotide sequence: TGTGCCAGCAGCCTAACCTCCGGGTCGCAAGTCTCCTACGAGCAGTACTTC. Its translation is CASSLTSGSQVSYEQYF.

The V gene is TRBV29-1, the J gene TRBJ2-7; 8 bases match TRBD2. Germline values: CDR1 SQVTM, CDR2 ANQGSEA. V lost 5 bases to trimming and J lost 3 bases; unmatched junction nucleotides: 12. CDR3 length: 15 residues. CDR3: CSVSGGRTPLYEQYF. CDR3 DNA sequence: TGCAGCGTTTCGGGAGGGAGGACCCCCCTCTACGAGCAGTACTTC.

The CDR3 nucleotides read TGTGCCAGCAGTTTTATTTCCAGGGGGGTCCACTATGGCTACACCTTC. Protein sequence: CASSFISRGVHYGYTF. V gene TRBV27 combines with J gene TRBJ1-2; 7 bases are a match to TRBD1. The CDR3 is made up of 16 amino acids. The germline V gene has CDR1 MNHEY and CDR2 SMNVEV (reference sequence). With 3 bases clipped from V and 3 bases from J, the junction kept 10 bases outside the gene matches.

CDR3 coding DNA: TGTGCCAGCAGCCTTGTGGGGGCCCCCCATAAAAAACTGTTTTTT. It is translated as CASSLVGAPHKKLFF. The chain is built from TRBV11-2 and TRBJ1-4; maybe TRBD1 (6 bases). The CDR3 has 15 residues. The V end lost 5 bases, the J end lost 9 bases, and 19 bases lay between the germline ends. Germline V gene lookup returns CDR1 SGHAT and CDR2 FQNNGV.

The chain carries TRBV28 and TRBJ1-2; D call uncertain. The CDR3 runs 15 residues. V dropped 5 bases and J dropped 4 bases, with 17 bases sitting between them. In germline, CDR1 is MDHEN, CDR2 SYDVKM. CDR3 DNA sequence: TGTGCCAGCAGTAGTGAGCGGGGATCTATCTATGGCTACACCTTC. Protein product: CASSSERGSIYGYTF.

In DNA, the CDR3 is TGTGCCAGCAGTTACCGGGGGGGGACTCCTAACTATGGCTACACCTTC. Residues: CASSYRGGTPNYGYTF. This rearrangement joins TRBV6-5 to TRBJ1-2; D is perhaps TRBD1 (5 bases). V lost 2 bases and J lost 0, with 13 bases in between. The CDR3 has 16 residues. The germline CDR1 and CDR2 sequences are MNHEY and SVGAGI.

The chain combines TRBV5-1 with TRBJ2-1; 9 nucleotides match TRBD1. Germline V CDR1 and CDR2: SGHRS, YFSETQ. The V segment lost 4 bases and the J segment 7 bases; nucleotides outside the gene matches: 9. The CDR3 length is 15 residues. The CDR3 spells CASSIQGQGTNEQFF. The CDR3 DNA sequence: TGCGCCAGCAGCATACAGGGACAGGGAACAAATGAGCAGTTCTTC.

The sample holds a few counts of this clone. This rearrangement joins TRBV28 to TRBJ1-4; 8 bases are a match to TRBD1. The CDR3 loop spans 15 amino acids. CDR1 is MDHEN and CDR2 is SYDVKM in the germline V gene. Trimming cost V 8 bases and J 2 bases; bases outside gene matches: 7. The CDR3 spells CASGHRGNTNEKLFF. For the CDR3, the DNA is TGTGCCAGCGGTCACAGGGGGAACACTAATGAAAAACTGTTTTTT.

The V gene is TRBV19, the J gene TRBJ1-2; D is unresolved. The CDR3 contains 13 residues. Per germline, CDR1 LNHDA and CDR2 SQIVND (reference sequence). V lost 3 bases, J lost 7 bases, and 12 bases lay in between. CDR3 sequence (DNA): TGTGCCAGTAGTATTAGCCGCGTGCGTGGCTACACCTTC. It translates to CASSISRVRGYTF.

This clone was seen more than once but under ten times. The V and J genes are TRBV5-5 and TRBJ1-5; unclear D gene. The CDR3 is made up of 15 amino acids. Germline lookup yields CDR1 SGHKS and CDR2 YYEKEE (reference sequence). Deletions cut 2 bases from V and 0 bases from J, with 9 bases between. The CDR3 DNA is TGTGCCAGCAGCTTTAGGGAGGCTAGCAATCAGCCCCAGCATTTT. Its protein product is CASSFREASNQPQHF. The full variable domain, rest sourced from reference TRBV5-5 and TRBJ1-5, is DAGVTQSPTHLIKTRGQQVTLRCSPISGHKSVSWYQQVLGQGPQFIFQYYEKEERGRGNFPDRFSARQFPNYSSELNVNALLLGDSALYLCASSFREASNQPQHFGDGTRLSIL.

The gene calls are TRBV6-5 and TRBJ2-7; possible D gene TRBD2, 7 bases. V was shortened by 0 bases and J by 5 bases, with 11 bases between the two germline ends. CDR1 is MNHEY, CDR2 SVGAGI, per germline. The CDR3 is 14 residues long. The CDR3 bases are TGTGCCAGCAGTTACTCGAAGGGGGGGAACGAGCAGTACTTC. Its translation: CASSYSKGGNEQYF.

J is TRBJ1-2 and V is TRBV6-5; TRBD1 is a possible D gene (5 bases). Per germline, CDR1 MNHEY and CDR2 SVGAGI. The CDR3 is 16 residues long. V lost 2 bases and J 1 base, leaving 14 bases between the germline ends. This CDR3 is CASSYRGVNNNYGYTF. CDR3 coding DNA: TGTGCCAGCAGTTACCGGGGGGTAAATAATAACTATGGCTACACCTTC.

The chain carries TRBV19 and TRBJ2-7, with 8 bases fitting TRBD1. The CDR3 runs to 14 residues. The ends lost 4 bases at V and 4 bases at J; junction bases unmatched: 6. The germline gives CDR1 LNHDA, CDR2 SQIVND (reference sequence). The CDR3 DNA sequence: TGTGCCAGTAGTACGACGACAGGGGCTTACGAGCAGTACTTC. Translated: CASSTTTGAYEQYF.

The table lists this clone with a count of one. This chain links TRBV4-1 with TRBJ1-5; 9 bases map to TRBD1. The V and J ends lost 2 bases and 7 bases, in that order; junction bases with no gene match: 9. Germline V lookup: CDR1 MGHRA, CDR2 YSYEKL. This CDR3 spans 16 amino acids. This chain's CDR3 is CASSQTSGTGSQPQHF. DNA for the CDR3: TGCGCCAGCAGCCAAACATCCGGGACAGGGTCCCAGCCCCAGCATTTT.

The chain uses TRBV2 and TRBJ2-1, with TRBD2 identical over 8 bases. Germline-derived CDR1 and CDR2 are SNHLY and FYNNEI. Trimming removed 9 bases from V and 0 bases from J; junction bases left unmatched: 13. CDR3 size: 17 residues. As DNA, the CDR3 is TGTGCCAGAGGAAGTCGGACTAGCCGGAGCTCCTACAATGAGCAGTTCTTC. It specifies CARGSRTSRSSYNEQFF.